A single sample is the source of the 17 T cell receptor beta chains below, sequenced in a study of blood T cell repertoires in COVID-19. The repertoire was sequenced with immunoSEQ multiplex PCR; TCRdb's copy has only in-frame clones and lacks some. The table lists approximately 110,000 clones, approximately 88% of them singletons. Sequenced: peripheral blood. These receptors came from a woman aged 65 to 85 with acute or convalescent COVID-19.

V usage is TRBV6-2 or TRBV6-3 and J usage is TRBJ2-7; no definite D call. Germline V gene sequence: CDR1 MNHEY, CDR2 SVGEGT. The CDR3 loop spans 13 amino acids. Trimming removed 3 bases at V and 3 bases at J, with 9 bases between. The CDR3 protein is CASSYSFLYEQYF. DNA of the CDR3: TGTGCCAGCAGTTATAGTTTCCTCTACGAGCAGTACTTC.

This clone was recorded once. The chain recombines TRBV27 with TRBJ2-3; D may be TRBD1 (6 bases). Germline V gives CDR1 MNHEY, CDR2 SMNVEV (reference sequence). This CDR3 spans 15 amino acids. V was shortened by 0 bases and J by 3 bases, with 10 bases between the two germline ends. CDR3 nucleotides: TGTGCCAGCAGTTTATCGGGGGCCAGAACAGATACGCAGTATTTT. This codes for CASSLSGARTDTQYF.

The chain links TRBV5-8 to TRBJ2-7, with 11 nucleotides matching TRBD2. After removal of 2 bases from V and 1 base from J, the junction contained 2 bases not matched to a gene. The CDR3 sequence is 15 residues long. Germline V CDR1 and CDR2: SGHTS, YDEGEE. CDR3 protein: CASSFRLAGSYEQYF. CDR3 bases: TGTGCCAGCAGCTTTCGACTAGCGGGATCCTACGAGCAGTACTTC.

V and J are TRBV28 and TRBJ1-2; D is perhaps TRBD1 (6 bases). Germline V gives CDR1 MDHEN, CDR2 SYDVKM. The CDR3 is made up of 15 amino acids. Trimming shortened V by 10 bases and J by 4 bases, and 22 bases separated the two germline ends. CDR3 in amino acids: CAIATWTARFYGYTF. CDR3 nucleotide sequence: TGTGCCATCGCCACCTGGACAGCAAGGTTCTATGGCTACACCTTC.

This CDR3 is CASSVTGFNEKLFF. CDR3 sequence (DNA): TGTGCCAGCAGCGTAACAGGGTTTAATGAAAAACTGTTTTTT. The chain employs TRBV7-2 and TRBJ1-4; TRBD1 is a possible D gene (6 bases). The length of the CDR3 is 14 residues. Germline V CDR1 and CDR2: SGHTA, FQGNSA. The V end lost 5 bases, the J end lost 4 bases, and 11 bases lay between the germline ends.

The chain links TRBV7-9 to TRBJ1-1; TRBD1 agrees at 9 bases. This CDR3 region has 14 residues. Unmatched junction bases numbered 1, after V lost 3 bases and J lost 2 bases. Germline V lookup: CDR1 SEHNR, CDR2 FQNEAQ (reference sequence). The CDR3, as DNA: TGTGCCAGCAGCTTGGGACAGGGAAACACTGAAGCTTTCTTT. This gives the protein CASSLGQGNTEAFF.

This clone has only one observation. The gene calls are TRBV10-3 and TRBJ2-5, with D possibly being TRBD1 (5 bases). This CDR3 is 15 amino acids long. CDR1 and CDR2 (germline): ENHRY, SYGVKD. The V gene lost 3 bases and the J gene lost 5 bases, with 16 bases spanning the gap. CDR3 in amino acids: CAISEKAGWDETQYF. Here the CDR3 DNA reads TGTGCCATCAGTGAAAAGGCAGGGTGGGATGAGACCCAGTACTTC.

This chain links TRBV5-4 with TRBJ2-5; 7 bases map to TRBD2. Per the germline V gene, CDR1 is SGHNT and CDR2 is YYREEE (reference sequence). The CDR3 totals 16 residues. V lost 0 bases, J lost 4 bases, and 9 bases stayed unmatched. This chain's CDR3 is CASSLGGTGGRETQYF. The DNA for the CDR3 is TGTGCCAGCAGCTTGGGCGGCACGGGAGGTCGAGAGACCCAGTACTTC.

This chain uses TRBV6-6 with TRBJ1-1, with TRBD1 matching 10 bases. The junction had 5 bases not matched to a gene; V was cut back by 7 bases and J by 3 bases. The CDR3 totals 14 residues. CDR1 MNHNY and CDR2 SVGAGI come from the germline V gene (reference sequence). The CDR3 region has the DNA TGTGCCAGCATTATGGGACAGGGGTACACTGAAGCTTTCTTT. Translation: CASIMGQGYTEAFF.

The chain employs TRBV6-5 and TRBJ1-2; the match to TRBD1 covers 7 bases. The V and J ends lost 4 bases and 4 bases, in that order; junction bases with no gene match: 6. Germline assignment: CDR1 MNHEY and CDR2 SVGAGI. The CDR3 totals 14 residues. The CDR3 here is CASSSSRDSYGYTF. The CDR3 DNA reads TGTGCCAGCAGTTCTTCCCGGGACAGCTATGGCTACACCTTC.

The V and J genes are TRBV2 and TRBJ2-7, with 7 bases identical to TRBD2. After removal of 5 bases from V and 2 bases from J, the junction contained 12 bases not matched to a gene. CDR1 is SNHLY and CDR2 is FYNNEI in the germline V gene. The CDR3 runs to 16 residues. In DNA form, the CDR3 reads TGTGCCAGCAGTTACCGCTCCGGGACTATCCCCTACGAGCAGTACTTC. It yields the protein CASSYRSGTIPYEQYF.

Note on this clone: Other nucleotide sequences in the sample specify the same CDR3. The chain has TRBV12-5 and TRBJ1-2; 8 positions agree with TRBD1. The CDR3 contains 13 residues. The V gene's germline CDR1 is LGHNT and CDR2 FRNRAP. Unmatched junction bases numbered 4, after V lost 6 bases and J lost 4 bases. CDR3 nucleotide sequence: TGTGCTAGTGGGCTTGGGACAGGCTATGGCTACACCTTC. Encoded protein: CASGLGTGYGYTF.

The CDR3 bases are TGTGCCAGCATGGCAGGCAGCACAGATACGCAGTATTTT. Translation: CASMAGSTDTQYF. This chain joins TRBV12-3 or TRBV12-4 and TRBJ2-3; D gene uncertain. The V and J ends lost 7 bases and 0 bases respectively, with 8 bases between them. The CDR3 covers 13 residues.

The gene calls are TRBV14 and TRBJ2-7; D might be TRBD2 (6 bases). This CDR3 is 15 amino acids long. The V gene lost 4 bases and the J gene lost 5 bases, with 18 bases spanning the gap. Germline CDR1 is SGHDN and CDR2 is FVKESK. The CDR3 protein is CASSPSGGLGHEQYF. The CDR3 nucleotides read TGTGCCAGCAGCCCCTCTGGAGGGTTAGGCCACGAGCAGTACTTC.

The V call is TRBV19, the J call TRBJ1-4, with D perhaps TRBD1 (6 bases). V was trimmed by 4 bases and J by 5 bases, leaving 17 bases between them. The CDR3 loop spans 16 amino acids. In germline, CDR1 is LNHDA, CDR2 SQIVND (reference sequence). CDR3 amino acids: CASSKPPQGRNEKLFF. The CDR3, as DNA: TGTGCCAGTAGTAAGCCCCCACAGGGAAGAAATGAAAAACTGTTTTTT.

V is TRBV14 and J is TRBJ2-3, with 8 bases lining up with TRBD1. The V gene end was trimmed by 8 bases and the J gene end by 6 bases; junction bases not matched to a gene: 7. The CDR3 length is 13 residues. CDR1 SGHDN and CDR2 FVKESK come from the germline V gene. CDR3 sequence (DNA): TGTGCCAGCGGGACAGGCTGGAGGGATACGCAGTATTTT. It codes for CASGTGWRDTQYF.

The gene calls are TRBV5-3 and TRBJ1-5; D gene uncertain. Being an ORF, TRBV5-3 has a function that is uncertain. Trimming shortened V by 4 bases and J by 6 bases, and 8 bases separated the two germline ends. The CDR3 totals 12 residues. The CDR3 sequence: CARSQDFQPQHF. CDR3 nucleotide sequence: TGTGCCAGAAGCCAGGACTTTCAGCCCCAGCATTTT.